A selection of T cell receptor beta chains follows, all from one sample in a study of blood T cell repertoires in COVID-19. The repertoire was sequenced with immunoSEQ multiplex PCR; TCRdb's copy has only in-frame clones and lacks some. Here the sample spans some 270,000 clones, 85% to 90% being singletons. Sequenced input: PBMCs or T cells enriched from blood (not recorded which). The receptors here all came from a woman between 25 and 40 years old with acute COVID-19. Each CDR3 is given with its conserved first and last residue. The D gene is left open where the match is weak. Clone size is not always given. Where it is, it says once, few, many or a class for expanded clones.

clone_size d_call j_call v_call cdr3_nt cdr3_aa
NA TRBD1 TRBJ2-3 TRBV24-1 TGTGCCACCAGTGATTTGCCCGGGACAGGGGCGACAGATACGCAGTATTTT CATSDLPGTGATDTQYF
NA TRBD1 TRBJ1-2 TRBV9 TGTGCCAGCAGCAGTAGACAGGGAGAGGGTGGCTACACCTTC CASSSRQGEGGYTF
NA TRBD2 TRBJ2-1 TRBV13 TGTGCCAGCAGCTCCGGGACTAGCGGTTCTCTCTCCTACAATGAGCAGTTCTTC CASSSGTSGSLSYNEQFF
NA TRBD2 TRBJ2-7 TRBV15 TGTGCCACCAGCAGAGATTTGACAGCGGGGTCCTACGAGCAGTACTTC CATSRDLTAGSYEQYF
NA TRBD2 TRBJ2-7 TRBV25-1 TGTGCCAGCAGTGGGGGTCAGTCGGGAGGGCCCCCCGAGCAGTACTTC CASSGGQSGGPPEQYF
many NA TRBJ2-7 TRBV4-1 TGCGCCAGCAGCCAAGCGGACAGTCTGGCTTACGAGCAGTACTTC CASSQADSLAYEQYF
NA NA TRBJ1-1 TRBV12-3/TRBV12-4 TGTGCCAGCAGTTGGACTCCCTATGAAGCTTTCTTT CASSWTPYEAFF
NA TRBD1 TRBJ2-7 TRBV7-6 TGTGCCACCCGGGACAGTGGGTACGAGCAGTACTTC CATRDSGYEQYF
NA NA TRBJ2-1 TRBV6-5 TGTGCCAGCTTACCTAGGTCGGGGAACAATGAGCAGTTCTTC CASLPRSGNNEQFF
NA NA TRBJ2-7 TRBV28 TGTGCCAGCAGTTCTCAGGGGCTACCCTACGAGCAGTACTTC CASSSQGLPYEQYF
NA TRBD2 TRBJ2-1 TRBV24-1 TGTGCCACCAGTGATGTCTGGACTAGCGGGATTTACAATGAGCAGTTCTTC CATSDVWTSGIYNEQFF
NA TRBD2 TRBJ2-1 TRBV5-1 TGCGCCAGCAGCCCCCAAATAGCGGGAGGTAATGAGCAGTTCTTC CASSPQIAGGNEQFF
NA NA TRBJ1-1 TRBV9 TGTGCCAGCGGGGAGGGCACTGAAGCTTTCTTT CASGEGTEAFF
few TRBD2 TRBJ2-7 TRBV19 TGTGCCAGTAGTATGGGGCCCGGGACTAGCGCCTACGAGCAGTACTTC CASSMGPGTSAYEQYF
once NA TRBJ1-3 TRBV10-3 TGTGCCTCCAGGGGCGGTTCGACGGACACCATATATTTT CASRGGSTDTIYF
NA TRBD2 TRBJ2-1 TRBV27 TGTGCCAGCAGTTTATCGATCCTAGCGGGAGCTTGGGAGCAGTTCTTC CASSLSILAGAWEQFF
NA TRBD2 TRBJ2-3 TRBV2 TGTGCCAGCAGTGAAGCTAGCGGGAGTTATGATACGCAGTATTTT CASSEASGSYDTQYF
NA NA TRBJ1-6 TRBV7-9 TGTGCCAGCAGCTCAGGCGCAGACCTCTTCGTCAATTCACCCCTCCACTTT CASSSGADLFVNSPLHF
once NA TRBJ1-6 TRBV4-1 TGCGCCAGCAGCCAAGTTGGAGGGCAGAATAATTCACCCCTCCACTTT CASSQVGGQNNSPLHF
NA NA TRBJ2-5 TRBV28 TGTGCCAGCAGTTTCGCGGAGACCCAGTACTTC CASSFAETQYF
NA TRBD1 TRBJ1-4 TRBV5-5 TGTGCCAGCAGCTTGTCGGTTTTGGACAGGTTAGATGAAAAACTGTTTTTT CASSLSVLDRLDEKLFF
NA NA TRBJ1-6 TRBV6-5 TGTGCCAGCACCCAACCGGGGAAATCACCCCTCCACTTT CASTQPGKSPLHF
NA NA TRBJ2-3 TRBV29-1 TGCAGCGTTGAGAGGCGGGATAGCACAGATACGCAGTATTTT CSVERRDSTDTQYF
NA TRBD1 TRBJ2-1 TRBV13 TGTGCCAGCAGCTCGCGGACAGGGGCCGCCTACAATGAGCAGTTCTTC CASSSRTGAAYNEQFF
once NA TRBJ2-1 TRBV6-5 TGTGCCAGCAGACAAGGACAGAGTGAGCAGTTCTTC CASRQGQSEQFF
NA TRBD1 TRBJ2-7 TRBV28 TGTGCCAGCGGAATCGGACAGGGCTCCTACGAGCAGTACTTC CASGIGQGSYEQYF
NA TRBD2 TRBJ2-3 TRBV10-3 TGTGCCATCAGGGTAGCGGGATTTGAAGATACGCAGTATTTT CAIRVAGFEDTQYF
NA NA TRBJ2-1 TRBV21-1 TGTGCCAGCAGCAAGCGGAGGATTTCGCCCCCGAAGGTCCGCGAGCAGTTCTTC CASSKRRISPPKVREQFF
NA NA TRBJ1-4 TRBV4-1 TGCGCCAGCAGCCAAGAGGGCAGACCAACTAATGAAAAACTGTTTTTT CASSQEGRPTNEKLFF
NA NA TRBJ2-7 TRBV28 TGTGCCAGCAGTTTAAGCGCTTGGGGGCTTGAGGTTAACGAGCAGTACTTC CASSLSAWGLEVNEQYF
NA TRBD2 TRBJ2-1 TRBV7-2 TGTGCCAGCAGCCCCACCCCTCTAGCGGGAGGGTGGTTCTTC CASSPTPLAGGWFF
few NA TRBJ1-5 TRBV5-1 TGCGCCAGCAGAATTGGTGAGAATCAGCCCCAGCATTTT CASRIGENQPQHF
NA NA TRBJ2-4 TRBV28 TGTGCCAGCAGCCATTTGAACATTCAGTACTTC CASSHLNIQYF
NA NA TRBJ1-1 TRBV28 TGTGCCAGCAGCGAGTCGCCGCTGTTGAACACTGAAGCTTTCTTT CASSESPLLNTEAFF
NA TRBD2 TRBJ2-7 TRBV28 TGTGCCAGCAGTCGGACTAGCGGGAGAAACGAGCAGTACTTC CASSRTSGRNEQYF
NA TRBD2 TRBJ2-1 TRBV27 TGTGCCAGCAGTCGACCGGGACTAGCGGGATCCAATGAGCAGTTCTTC CASSRPGLAGSNEQFF
few NA TRBJ2-2 TRBV7-6 TGTGCCAGCAGCTTACAGGGCGCTGGGACCGGGGAGCTGTTTTTT CASSLQGAGTGELFF
NA TRBD2 TRBJ2-3 TRBV6-1 TGTGCCAGCAGTGAGGCCTCCGAACTAGCGGGGCTAGGAGGTACGCAGTATTTT CASSEASELAGLGGTQYF
NA NA TRBJ2-6 TRBV6-5 TGTGCCAGCAGTAAACGGACAGCTGGGGCCAACGTCCTGACTTTC CASSKRTAGANVLTF
NA NA TRBJ2-3 TRBV5-1 TGCGCCAGCAGCTTTGGGGCACTTTCAGATACGCAGTATTTT CASSFGALSDTQYF
few TRBD1 TRBJ1-5 TRBV6-6 TGTGCCAGCAGTCCCCGGGACAGGGGGCCAGGGGGGAATCAGCCCCAGCATTTT CASSPRDRGPGGNQPQHF
NA TRBD2 TRBJ2-3 TRBV9 TGTGCCAGCAGCGTATATAGCGGGAGCACAGATACGCAGTATTTT CASSVYSGSTDTQYF
NA NA TRBJ2-7 TRBV28 TGTGCCAGCAGTTTAGATCTCAGCTCCTACGAGCAGTACTTC CASSLDLSSYEQYF